These 9 T cell receptor beta chains were all obtained from the same sample, sequenced in a study of control samples from healthy donors and cancer patients. The protocol was immunoSEQ multiplex PCR, while the TCRdb copy is restricted to in-frame clones and leaves out a portion. The top ten hold 2.8% of the sample, which has around 80,000 clones, 94% seen once. Input material: blood. The source of these receptors is a woman between 25 and 40 years old in good health.

The V call is TRBV29-1, the J call TRBJ1-1; D is uncertain. The CDR3 runs 13 residues. V lost 0 bases and J lost 6, with 11 bases in between. The germline CDR1 and CDR2 sequences are SQVTM and ANQGSEA. The CDR3 nucleotides read TGCAGCGTTGAAGAAGGTTGGAGTTCTGAAGCTTTCTTT. This sequence encodes CSVEEGWSSEAFF.

The chain carries TRBV5-1 and TRBJ1-1, with D maybe TRBD1 (5 bases). Germline values: CDR1 SGHRS, CDR2 YFSETQ. This CDR3 is built from 14 residues. Trimming stripped 4 bases from V and 7 bases from J, with 17 bases between. CDR3 sequence: CASSRGPGYDEAFF. DNA of the CDR3: TGCGCCAGCAGCCGGGGTCCAGGGTACGATGAAGCTTTCTTT.

This rearrangement joins TRBV18 to TRBJ2-3; no reliable D call. In germline, CDR1 is KGHSH, CDR2 LQKENI. CDR3 size: 12 residues. V shed 1 base and J shed 6 bases, with 5 bases lying between them. In nucleotides, the CDR3 is TGTGCCAGCTCACCACTTTCGGATACGCAGTATTTT. Its protein product is CASSPLSDTQYF.

This rearrangement joins TRBV12-5 to TRBJ1-6, with a weak D call TRBD1 (5 bases). Per the germline V gene, CDR1 is LGHNT and CDR2 is FRNRAP. The CDR3 contains 13 residues. Trimming shortened V by 5 bases and J by 8 bases, and 10 bases separated the two germline ends. The CDR3 region is CASGNWGDSPLHF. The CDR3 DNA reads as TGTGCTAGTGGTAACTGGGGGGATTCACCCCTCCACTTT.

The V and J genes are TRBV30 and TRBJ1-1; possibly TRBD1 for D (6 bases). The CDR3 totals 12 residues. Per the germline V gene, CDR1 is GTSNPN and CDR2 is SVGIG (reference sequence). Between the trimmed V and J ends, which lost 5 bases and 5 bases, there was a span of 12 bases. CDR3 coding DNA: TGTGCCTGGTCCCAGGGGTTTACTGAAGCTTTCTTT. Translated: CAWSQGFTEAFF.

The DNA for the CDR3 is TGTGCCAGCAGCTTTAAGGGGGAGGGCACTGAAGCTTTCTTT. Its protein is CASSFKGEGTEAFF. The chain carries TRBV7-3 and TRBJ1-1, with a weak D call TRBD1 (6 bases). Germline V gene lookup returns CDR1 SGHTA and CDR2 FQGTGA. The CDR3 has 14 residues. Deletions cut 3 bases from V and 4 bases from J, with 12 bases between. Complete variable domain (other parts from reference TRBV7-3 and TRBJ1-1): GAGVSQTPSNKVTEKGKYVELRCDPISGHTALYWYRQSLGQGPEFLIYFQGTGAADDSGLPNDRFFAVRPEGSVSTLKIQRTERGDSAVYLCASSFKGEGTEAFFGQGTRLTVV.

The chain is built from TRBV4-1 and TRBJ2-7, with D maybe TRBD1 (6 bases). Per the germline V gene, CDR1 is MGHRA and CDR2 is YSYEKL. The length of the CDR3 is 13 residues. V was trimmed by 0 bases and J by 7 bases, leaving 10 bases between them. For the CDR3, the DNA is TGCGCCAGCAGCCAAGATACAGGGTGGGAGCAGTACTTC. Translating it yields CASSQDTGWEQYF.

CDR3 amino acids: CASSYSSLDTEAFF. CDR3 nucleotides: TGTGCCAGCAGTTACTCATCGCTGGACACTGAAGCTTTCTTT. This chain joins TRBV6-5 and TRBJ1-1, with D unresolved. Trimming removed 0 bases from V and 3 bases from J, with 8 bases in between. This CDR3 spans 14 amino acids. The germline CDR1 and CDR2 sequences are MNHEY and SVGAGI.

This chain joins TRBV4-2 and TRBJ2-1; TRBD1 aligns across 8 bases. V shed 0 bases, J shed 4 bases, and the junction held 2 bases outside the gene matches. The V gene's germline CDR1 is LGHNA and CDR2 YNFKEQ. The CDR3 runs to 15 residues. CDR3 sequence: CASSQEGTGYNEQFF. CDR3 sequence (DNA): TGTGCCAGCAGCCAAGAAGGGACAGGATACAATGAGCAGTTCTTC.